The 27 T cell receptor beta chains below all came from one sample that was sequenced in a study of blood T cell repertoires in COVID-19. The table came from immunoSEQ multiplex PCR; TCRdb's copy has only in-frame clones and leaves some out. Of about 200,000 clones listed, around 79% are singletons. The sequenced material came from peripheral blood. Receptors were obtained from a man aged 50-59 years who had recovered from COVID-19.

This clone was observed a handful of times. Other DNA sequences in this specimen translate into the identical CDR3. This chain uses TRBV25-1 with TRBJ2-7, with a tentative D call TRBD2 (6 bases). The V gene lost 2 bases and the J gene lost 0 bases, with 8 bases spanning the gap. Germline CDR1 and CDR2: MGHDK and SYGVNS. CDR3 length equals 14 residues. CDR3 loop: CASSEGGISYEQYF. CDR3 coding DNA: TGTGCCAGCAGTGAAGGGGGGATCTCCTACGAGCAGTACTTC.

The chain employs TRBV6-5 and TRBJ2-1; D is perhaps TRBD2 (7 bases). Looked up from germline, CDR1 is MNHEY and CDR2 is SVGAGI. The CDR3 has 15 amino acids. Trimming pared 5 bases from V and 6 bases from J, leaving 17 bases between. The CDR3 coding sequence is TGTGCCAGCAGTCCAAGACGGGGGGCGTGCAATGAGCAGTTCTTC. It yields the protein CASSPRRGACNEQFF.

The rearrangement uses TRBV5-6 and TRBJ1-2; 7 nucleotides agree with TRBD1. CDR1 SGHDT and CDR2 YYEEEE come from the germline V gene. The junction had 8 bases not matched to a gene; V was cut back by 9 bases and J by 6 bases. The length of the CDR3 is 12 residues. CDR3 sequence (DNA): TGTGCCACCAAGGGGGCGTGGGATGGCTACACCTTC. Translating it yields CATKGAWDGYTF.

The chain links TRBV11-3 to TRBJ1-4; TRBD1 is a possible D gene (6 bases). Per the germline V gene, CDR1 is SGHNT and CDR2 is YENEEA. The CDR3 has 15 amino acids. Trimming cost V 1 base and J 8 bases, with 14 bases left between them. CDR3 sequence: CASSLGGGNNEKLFF. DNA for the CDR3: TGTGCCAGCAGCTTAGGAGGGGGAAATAACGAAAAACTGTTTTTT.

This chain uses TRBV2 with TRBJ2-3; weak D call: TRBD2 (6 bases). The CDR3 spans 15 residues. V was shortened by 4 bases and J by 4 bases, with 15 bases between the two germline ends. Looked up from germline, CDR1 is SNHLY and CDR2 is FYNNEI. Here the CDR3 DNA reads TGTGCCAGCAGTGTCGTGGCGGGACGACCAGATACGCAGTATTTT. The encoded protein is CASSVVAGRPDTQYF.

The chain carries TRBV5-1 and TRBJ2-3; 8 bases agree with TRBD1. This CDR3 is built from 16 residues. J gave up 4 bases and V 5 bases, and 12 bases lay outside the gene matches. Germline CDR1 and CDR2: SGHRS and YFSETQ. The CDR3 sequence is CASSRSVTGAADTQYF. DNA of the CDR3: TGCGCCAGCAGTCGATCCGTGACAGGGGCAGCAGATACGCAGTATTTT.

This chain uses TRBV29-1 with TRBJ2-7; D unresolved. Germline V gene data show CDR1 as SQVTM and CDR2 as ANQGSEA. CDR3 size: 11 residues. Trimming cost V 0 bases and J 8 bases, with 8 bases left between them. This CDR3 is CSVEDPQKQYF. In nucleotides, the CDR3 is TGCAGCGTTGAAGATCCCCAGAAGCAGTACTTC.

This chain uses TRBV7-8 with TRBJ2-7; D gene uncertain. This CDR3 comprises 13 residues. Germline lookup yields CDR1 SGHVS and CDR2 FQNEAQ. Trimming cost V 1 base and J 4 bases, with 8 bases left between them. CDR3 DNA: TGTGCCAGCAGCTTAGGGCATTCTTACGAGCAGTACTTC. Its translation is CASSLGHSYEQYF.

The CDR3 DNA reads TGTGCCAGCAGCAAACAGGGCTTCCAGGGGGGCTACACCTTC. Translation: CASSKQGFQGGYTF. The rearrangement links TRBV27 to TRBJ1-2; the D gene is possibly TRBD1 (6 bases). This CDR3 has 14 residues. Germline V gene lookup returns CDR1 MNHEY and CDR2 SMNVEV (reference sequence). V was pared by 6 bases and J by 8 bases, with 19 bases between.

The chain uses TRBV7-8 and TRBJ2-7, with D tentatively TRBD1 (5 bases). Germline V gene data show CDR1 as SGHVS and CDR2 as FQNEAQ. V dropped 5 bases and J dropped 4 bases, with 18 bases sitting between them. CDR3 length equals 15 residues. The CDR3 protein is CASSQTTTAGYEQYF. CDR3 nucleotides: TGTGCCAGCAGCCAGACAACGACAGCCGGGTACGAGCAGTACTTC.

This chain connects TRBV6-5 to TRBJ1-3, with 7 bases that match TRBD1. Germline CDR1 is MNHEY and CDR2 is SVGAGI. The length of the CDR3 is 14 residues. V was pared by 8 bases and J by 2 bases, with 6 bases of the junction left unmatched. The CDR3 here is CASLRTGTGNTIYF. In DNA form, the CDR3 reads TGTGCCAGCCTGCGGACAGGCACTGGAAACACCATATATTTT.

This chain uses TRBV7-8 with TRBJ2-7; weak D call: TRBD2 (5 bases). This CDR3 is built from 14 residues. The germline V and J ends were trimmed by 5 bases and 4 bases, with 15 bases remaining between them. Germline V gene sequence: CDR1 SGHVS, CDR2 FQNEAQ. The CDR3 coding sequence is TGTGCCAGCAGCCCTTCGGGGATCGGTTACGAGCAGTACTTC. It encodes CASSPSGIGYEQYF.

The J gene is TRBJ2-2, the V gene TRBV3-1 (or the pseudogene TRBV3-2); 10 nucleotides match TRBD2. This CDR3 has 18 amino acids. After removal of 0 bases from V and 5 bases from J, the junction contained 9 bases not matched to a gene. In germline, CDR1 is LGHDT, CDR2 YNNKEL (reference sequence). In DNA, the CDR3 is TGTGCCAGCAGCCAAGATCGGGGGACTAGCGTTACTACCGGGGAGCTGTTTTTT. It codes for CASSQDRGTSVTTGELFF.

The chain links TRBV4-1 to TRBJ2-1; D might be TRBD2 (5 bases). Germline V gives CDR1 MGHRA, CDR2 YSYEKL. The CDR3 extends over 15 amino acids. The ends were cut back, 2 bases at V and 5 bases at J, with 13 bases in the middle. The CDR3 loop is CASSQYGVRNNEQFF. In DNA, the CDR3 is TGCGCCAGCAGCCAATACGGGGTCAGGAACAATGAGCAGTTCTTC.

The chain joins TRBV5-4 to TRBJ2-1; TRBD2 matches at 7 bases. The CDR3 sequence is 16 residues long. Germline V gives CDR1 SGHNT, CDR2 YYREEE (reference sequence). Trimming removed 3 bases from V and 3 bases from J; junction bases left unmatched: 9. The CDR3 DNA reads TGTGCCAGCAGCTCAGGGACTACCAGTTTCTACAATGAGCAGTTCTTC. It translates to CASSSGTTSFYNEQFF.

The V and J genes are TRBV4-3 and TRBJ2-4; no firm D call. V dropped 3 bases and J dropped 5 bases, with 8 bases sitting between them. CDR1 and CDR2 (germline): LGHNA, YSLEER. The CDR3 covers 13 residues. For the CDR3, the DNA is TGCGCCAGCAGCCAGAGGAGAGAAAACATTCAGTACTTC. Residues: CASSQRRENIQYF.

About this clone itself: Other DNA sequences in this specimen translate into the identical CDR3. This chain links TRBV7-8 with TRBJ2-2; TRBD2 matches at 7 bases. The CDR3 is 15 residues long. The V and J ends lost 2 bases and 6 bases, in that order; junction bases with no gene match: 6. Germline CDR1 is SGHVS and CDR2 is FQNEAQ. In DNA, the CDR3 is TGTGCCAGCAGCTTACTCGCGGGAGTGTCCGGGGAGCTGTTTTTT. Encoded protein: CASSLLAGVSGELFF.

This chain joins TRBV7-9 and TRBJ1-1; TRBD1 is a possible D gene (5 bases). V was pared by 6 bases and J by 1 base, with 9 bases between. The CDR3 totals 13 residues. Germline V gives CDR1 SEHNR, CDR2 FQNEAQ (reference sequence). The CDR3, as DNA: TGTGCCAGCAGACTAACAGGGAACACTGAAGCTTTCTTT. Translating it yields CASRLTGNTEAFF.

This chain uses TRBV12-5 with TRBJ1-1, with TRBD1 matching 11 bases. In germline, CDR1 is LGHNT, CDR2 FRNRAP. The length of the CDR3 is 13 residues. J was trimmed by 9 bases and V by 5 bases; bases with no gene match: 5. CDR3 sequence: CASGTGQGEKAFF. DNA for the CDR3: TGTGCTAGTGGTACGGGACAGGGGGAAAAAGCTTTCTTT. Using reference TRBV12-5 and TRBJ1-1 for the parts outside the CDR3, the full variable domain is DARVTQTPRHKVTEMGQEVTMRCQPILGHNTVFWYRQTMMQGLELLAYFRNRAPLDDSGMPKDRFSAEMPDATLATLKIQPSEPRDSAVYFCASGTGQGEKAFFGQGTRLTVV.

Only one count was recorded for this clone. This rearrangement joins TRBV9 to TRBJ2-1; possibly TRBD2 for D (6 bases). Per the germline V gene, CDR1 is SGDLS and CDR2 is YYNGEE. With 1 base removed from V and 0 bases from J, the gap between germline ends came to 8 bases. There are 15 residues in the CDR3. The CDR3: CASSVIGSSYNEQFF. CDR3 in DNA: TGTGCCAGCAGCGTAATCGGGAGCTCCTACAATGAGCAGTTCTTC.

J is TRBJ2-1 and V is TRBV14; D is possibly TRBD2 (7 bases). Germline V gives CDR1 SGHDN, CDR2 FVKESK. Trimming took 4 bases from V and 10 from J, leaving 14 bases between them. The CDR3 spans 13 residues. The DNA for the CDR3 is TGTGCCAGCAGCCCCCGAGGGGGGGAGGAGCAGTTCTTC. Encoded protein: CASSPRGGEEQFF.

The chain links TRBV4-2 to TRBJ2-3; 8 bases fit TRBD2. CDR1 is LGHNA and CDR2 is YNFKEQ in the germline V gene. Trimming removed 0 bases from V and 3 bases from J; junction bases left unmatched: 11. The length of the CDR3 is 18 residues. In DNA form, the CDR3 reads TGTGCCAGCAGCCAAGATCCGTTGGGGCGGGAGGTTACAGATACGCAGTATTTT. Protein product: CASSQDPLGREVTDTQYF.

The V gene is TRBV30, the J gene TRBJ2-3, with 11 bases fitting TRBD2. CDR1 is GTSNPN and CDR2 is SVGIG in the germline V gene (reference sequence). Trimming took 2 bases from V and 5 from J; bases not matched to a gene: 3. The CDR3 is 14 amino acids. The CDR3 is CAWSRGTSGDTQYF. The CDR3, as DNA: TGTGCCTGGAGTAGAGGGACTAGCGGAGATACGCAGTATTTT.

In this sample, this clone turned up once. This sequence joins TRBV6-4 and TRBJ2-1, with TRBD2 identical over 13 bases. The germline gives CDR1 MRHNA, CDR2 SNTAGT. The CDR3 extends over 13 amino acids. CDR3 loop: CARTSGSYNEQFF. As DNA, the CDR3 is TGTGCGCGGACTAGCGGGAGTTACAATGAGCAGTTCTTC.

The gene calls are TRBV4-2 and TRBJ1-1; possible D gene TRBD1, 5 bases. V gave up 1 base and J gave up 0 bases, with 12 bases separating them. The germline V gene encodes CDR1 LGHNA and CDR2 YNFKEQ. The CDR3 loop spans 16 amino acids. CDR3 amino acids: CASSQGRAGLNTEAFF. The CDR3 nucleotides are TGTGCCAGCAGCCAAGGAAGAGCAGGGTTGAACACTGAAGCTTTCTTT.

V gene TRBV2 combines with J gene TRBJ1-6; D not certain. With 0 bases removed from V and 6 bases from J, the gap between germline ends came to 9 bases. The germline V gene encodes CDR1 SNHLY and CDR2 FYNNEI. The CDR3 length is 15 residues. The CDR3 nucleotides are TGTGCCAGCAGTGAAGCAGAGTACCCTAATTCACCCCTCCACTTT. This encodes CASSEAEYPNSPLHF.

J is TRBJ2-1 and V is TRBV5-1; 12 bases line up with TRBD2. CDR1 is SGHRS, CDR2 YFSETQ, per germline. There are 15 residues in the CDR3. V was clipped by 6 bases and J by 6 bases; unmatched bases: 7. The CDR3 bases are TGCGCCAGCATCCTGACTAGCGGGAGTCTCAATGAGCAGTTCTTC. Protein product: CASILTSGSLNEQFF. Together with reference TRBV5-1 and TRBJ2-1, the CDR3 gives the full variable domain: KAGVTQTPRYLIKTRGQQVTLSCSPISGHRSVSWYQQTPGQGLQFLFEYFSETQRNKGNFPGRFSGRQFSNSRSEMNVSTLELGDSALYLCASILTSGSLNEQFFGPGTRLTVL.